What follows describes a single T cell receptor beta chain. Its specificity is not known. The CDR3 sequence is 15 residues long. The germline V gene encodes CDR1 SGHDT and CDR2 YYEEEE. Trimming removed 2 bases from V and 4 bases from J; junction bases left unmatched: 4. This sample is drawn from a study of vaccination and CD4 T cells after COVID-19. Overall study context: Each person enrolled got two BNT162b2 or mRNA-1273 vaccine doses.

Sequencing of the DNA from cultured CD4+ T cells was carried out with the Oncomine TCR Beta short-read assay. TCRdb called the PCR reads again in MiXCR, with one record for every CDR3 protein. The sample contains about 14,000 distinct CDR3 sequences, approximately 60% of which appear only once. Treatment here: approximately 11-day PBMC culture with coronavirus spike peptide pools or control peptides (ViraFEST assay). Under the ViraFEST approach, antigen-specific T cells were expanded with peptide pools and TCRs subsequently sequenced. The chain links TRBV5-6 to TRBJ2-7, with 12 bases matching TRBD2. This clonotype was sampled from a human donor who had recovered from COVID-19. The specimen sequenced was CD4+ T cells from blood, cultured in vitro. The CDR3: CASSLGTSGPYEQYF. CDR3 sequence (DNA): TGTGCCAGCAGCTTAGGGACTAGCGGGCCGTACGAGCAGTACTTC.